This entry is about one T cell receptor beta chain. This sample is part of a study of shared clonotypes between healthy human individuals. Turning to the study itself: For every donor, three CD4 naive, three CD4 memory, two CD8 naive and one CD8 memory plates were used.

Partitioning of CD4+ cells yielded a CD45RA+ naive subset and a CD45RA-negative memory subset. Original data processing: Junction-only sequences without quality scores were provided by ImmunoSEQ, so filtering was different. The method was immunoSEQ multiplex PCR; TCRdb's version includes in-frame clones alone and lacks a portion of them. The D gene and trimming were derived from the DNA, and the V and J assignments and clone size from that table. This table holds 650,000 to 750,000 clones, about two thirds found once. The CDR3 covers 14 residues. The ends were cut back, 3 bases at V and 3 bases at J, with 12 bases in the middle. From germline, CDR1 is KGHSH and CDR2 LQKENI.

The V and J genes are TRBV18 and TRBJ2-7; D possibly corresponds to TRBD1 (6 bases). Specimen: memory CD4+ T cells sorted from blood. The sample's subset: CD45RA-negative fraction. The clonotype comes from a woman aged 25 to 39 in good health. CDR3 loop: CASSPPGVGYEQYF. In DNA, the CDR3 is TGTGCCAGCTCACCTCCAGGGGTTGGCTACGAGCAGTACTTC.